The 11 T cell receptor beta chains in this list originate from one sample, sequenced in a study of T cell responses to AZD1222 COVID-19 vaccine. Sequencing used immunoSEQ multiplex PCR; TCRdb keeps in-frame clones, though not all of them. The profile shows approximately 130,000 clones, 80% to 90% of them singletons. The sequenced sample was peripheral blood, obtained 28 days after the second AZD1222 dose. Receptor source: an adult who received the AZD1222 COVID-19 vaccine.

This sequence joins TRBV1 and TRBJ2-1; the table's D call of TRBD2 was not tested on the DNA. TRBV1 is recorded as a pseudogene. CDR3 length equals 15 residues. CDR3 residues: CTSSQRLAAINEQFF. The CDR3 DNA reads TGCACCAGCAGCCAACGACTAGCGGCAATCAATGAGCAGTTCTTC.

The rearrangement links TRBV5-1 to TRBJ2-7; 12 nucleotides align to TRBD2. With V trimmed by 5 bases and J by 3 bases, 6 bases remained unmatched. Germline V gene sequence: CDR1 SGHRS, CDR2 YFSETQ. The CDR3 sequence is 15 residues long. This chain's CDR3 is CASRPLAGGLYEQYF. CDR3 DNA: TGCGCCAGCAGGCCCCTAGCGGGAGGGCTCTACGAGCAGTACTTC.

The gene calls are TRBV19 and TRBJ1-1; TRBD1 agrees at 7 bases. The CDR3 spans 18 residues. Looked up from germline, CDR1 is LNHDA and CDR2 is SQIVND (reference sequence). After removal of 0 bases from V and 2 bases from J, the junction contained 12 bases not matched to a gene. The chain's CDR3 is CASSIDLRVGGFNTEAFF. The DNA for the CDR3 is TGTGCCAGTAGTATAGATCTCAGGGTAGGGGGCTTTAACACTGAAGCTTTCTTT.

This clone was seen a single time. The chain couples TRBV7-9 to TRBJ1-3, with 8 bases lining up with TRBD1. Losses at the gene ends were 5 bases for V and 0 bases for J; bases not matched to a gene: 6. Germline CDR1 and CDR2: SEHNR and FQNEAQ (reference sequence). CDR3 size: 16 residues. CDR3 in amino acids: CASSVSRGLSGNTIYF. The CDR3 DNA sequence: TGTGCCAGCAGCGTCAGCAGGGGGCTCTCTGGAAACACCATATATTTT. Looking up the rest from reference TRBV7-9 and TRBJ1-3 gives the full variable domain: DTGVSQNPRHKITKRGQNVTFRCDPISEHNRLYWYRQTLGQGPEFLTYFQNEAQLEKSRLLSDRFSAERPKGSFSTLEIQRTEQGDSAMYLCASSVSRGLSGNTIYFGEGSWLTVV.

The CDR3 loop reads CASSQEGANEKLFF. The CDR3 nucleotides are TGTGCCAGCAGCCAAGAGGGGGCTAATGAAAAACTGTTTTTT. The rearrangement uses TRBV3-1 (or the pseudogene TRBV3-2) and TRBJ1-4, with D possibly TRBD1 on 5 matching bases. Germline V gene lookup returns CDR1 LGHDT and CDR2 YNNKEL (reference sequence). Trimming stripped 0 bases from V and 3 bases from J, with 5 bases between. This CDR3 spans 14 amino acids.

The chain is built from TRBV15 and TRBJ1-1; the D is unclear. Trimming pared 1 base from V and 0 bases from J, leaving 9 bases between. Germline V CDR1 and CDR2: LNHNV, YYDKDF (reference sequence). This CDR3 comprises 15 residues. The CDR3 nucleotides read TGTGCCACCAGCAGAGGACCGAGGATGAACACTGAAGCTTTCTTT. Translating gives CATSRGPRMNTEAFF.

The chain's CDR3 is CASSRLLGQRNQPQHF. In DNA form, the CDR3 reads TGTGCCAGCAGCCGCCTCTTAGGACAGCGCAATCAGCCCCAGCATTTT. The J gene is TRBJ1-5, the V gene TRBV4-2; D might be TRBD1 (6 bases). Per the germline V gene, CDR1 is LGHNA and CDR2 is YNFKEQ. The CDR3 is 16 residues long. V was shortened by 4 bases and J by 2 bases, with 15 bases between the two germline ends.

The chain employs TRBV10-2 and TRBJ2-1; D unclear. Germline V gene data show CDR1 as WSHSY and CDR2 as SAAADI. Trimming took off 8 bases at V and 9 bases at J, with 11 bases between the two ends. The CDR3 has 11 residues. The DNA for the CDR3 is TGCGCCAGCCATATGCTCGGTGAGCAGTTCTTC. Translating it yields CASHMLGEQFF.

This chain connects TRBV30 to TRBJ1-6; D is undetermined. This CDR3 is 11 amino acids long. V was shortened by 4 bases and J by 10 bases, with 8 bases between the two germline ends. Germline V CDR1 and CDR2: GTSNPN, SVGIG (reference sequence). CDR3 residues: CAWNLGSPLHF. The CDR3, as DNA: TGTGCCTGGAACCTGGGGTCACCCCTCCACTTT.

The chain combines TRBV7-8 with TRBJ2-2; D may correspond to TRBD1 or TRBD2 (5 bases each). The V end was cut by 1 base, the J end by 6 bases, with 12 bases between. This CDR3 is 15 amino acids long. Germline CDR1 SGHVS, CDR2 FQNEAQ. CDR3 in DNA: TGTGCCAGCAGCTTAGGAGGGATAGGGGCCGGGGAGCTGTTTTTT. Encoded protein: CASSLGGIGAGELFF. The complete variable domain, with remaining parts taken from reference TRBV7-8 and TRBJ2-2, reads GAGVSQSPRYKVAKRGQDVALRCDPISGHVSLFWYQQALGQGPEFLTYFQNEAQLDKSGLPSDRFFAERPEGSVSTLKIQRTQQEDSAVYLCASSLGGIGAGELFFGEGSRLTVL.

The chain is built from TRBV19 and TRBJ2-5, with 15 bases fitting TRBD2. Germline V lookup: CDR1 LNHDA, CDR2 SQIVND (reference sequence). The CDR3 covers 18 residues. The trim removed 4 bases at V and 1 base at J, leaving 7 bases unmatched. The CDR3 reads CASSKGLAGGPAQETQYF. CDR3 coding DNA: TGTGCCAGTAGTAAAGGACTAGCGGGGGGGCCAGCCCAAGAGACCCAGTACTTC.